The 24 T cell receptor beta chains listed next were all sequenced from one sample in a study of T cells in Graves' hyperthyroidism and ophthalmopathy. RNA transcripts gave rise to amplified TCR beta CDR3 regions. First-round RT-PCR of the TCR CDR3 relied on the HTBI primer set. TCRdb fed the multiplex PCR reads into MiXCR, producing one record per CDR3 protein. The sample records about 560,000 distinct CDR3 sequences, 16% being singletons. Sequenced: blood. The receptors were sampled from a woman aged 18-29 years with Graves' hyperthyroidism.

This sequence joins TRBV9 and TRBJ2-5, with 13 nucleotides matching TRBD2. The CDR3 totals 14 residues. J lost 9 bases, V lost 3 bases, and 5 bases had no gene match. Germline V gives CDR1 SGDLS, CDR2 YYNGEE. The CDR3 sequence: CASSALGLAGPQYF. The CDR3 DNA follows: TGTGCCAGCAGCGCGCTGGGACTAGCGGGGCCCCAGTACTTC. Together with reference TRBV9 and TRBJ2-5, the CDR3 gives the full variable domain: DSGVTQTPKHLITATGQRVTLRCSPRSGDLSVYWYQQSLDQGLQFLIQYYNGEERAKGNILERFSAQQFPDLHSELNLSSLELGDSALYFCASSALGLAGPQYFGPGTRLLVL.

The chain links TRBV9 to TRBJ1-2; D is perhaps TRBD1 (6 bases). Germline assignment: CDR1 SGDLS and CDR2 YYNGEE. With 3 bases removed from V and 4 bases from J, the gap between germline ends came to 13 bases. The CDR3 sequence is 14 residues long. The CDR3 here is CASSAPGQFYGYTF. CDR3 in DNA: TGTGCCAGCAGCGCCCCAGGACAGTTCTATGGCTACACCTTC.

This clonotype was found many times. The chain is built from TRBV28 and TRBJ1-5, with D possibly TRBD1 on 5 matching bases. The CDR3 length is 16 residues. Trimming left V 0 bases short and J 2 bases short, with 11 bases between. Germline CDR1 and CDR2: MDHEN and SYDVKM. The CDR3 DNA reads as TGTGCCAGCAGTTTATGGAGGGGATCGGGCAATCAGCCCCAGCATTTT. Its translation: CASSLWRGSGNQPQHF.

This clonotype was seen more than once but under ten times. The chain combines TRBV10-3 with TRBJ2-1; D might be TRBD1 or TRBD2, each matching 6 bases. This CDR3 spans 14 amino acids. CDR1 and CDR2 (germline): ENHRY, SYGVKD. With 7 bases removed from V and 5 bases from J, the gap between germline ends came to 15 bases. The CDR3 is CAITEGGSNNEQFF. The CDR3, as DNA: TGTGCCATCACCGAGGGGGGCTCAAACAATGAGCAGTTCTTC.

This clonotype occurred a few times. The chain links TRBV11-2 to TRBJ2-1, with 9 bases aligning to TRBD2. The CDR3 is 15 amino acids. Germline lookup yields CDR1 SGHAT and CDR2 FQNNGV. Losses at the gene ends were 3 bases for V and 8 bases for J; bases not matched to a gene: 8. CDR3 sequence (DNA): TGTGCCAGCAGCTTCCCTAGCGGGAACAGCTATGAGCAGTTCTTC. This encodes CASSFPSGNSYEQFF.

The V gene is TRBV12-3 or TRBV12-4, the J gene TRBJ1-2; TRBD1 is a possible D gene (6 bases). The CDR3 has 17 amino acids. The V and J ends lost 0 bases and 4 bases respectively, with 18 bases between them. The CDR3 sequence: CASSLALTGRGVYGYTF. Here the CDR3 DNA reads TGTGCCAGCAGTTTAGCGCTAACAGGGAGAGGAGTCTATGGCTACACCTTC.

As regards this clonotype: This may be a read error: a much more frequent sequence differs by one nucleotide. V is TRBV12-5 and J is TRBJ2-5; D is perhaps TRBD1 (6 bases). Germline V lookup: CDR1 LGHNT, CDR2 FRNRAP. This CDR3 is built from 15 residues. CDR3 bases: TGTGCTAGAGGTTTGGCACAGGGCCTCCAAGAGACCCAGTACTTC. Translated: CARGLAQGLQETQYF.

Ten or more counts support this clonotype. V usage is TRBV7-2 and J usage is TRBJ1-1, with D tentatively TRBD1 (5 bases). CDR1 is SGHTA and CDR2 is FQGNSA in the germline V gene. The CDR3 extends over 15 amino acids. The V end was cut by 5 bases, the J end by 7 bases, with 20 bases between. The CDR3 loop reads CASSPIGGIRSEAFF. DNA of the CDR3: TGTGCCAGCAGCCCAATCGGGGGGATTAGGAGTGAAGCTTTCTTT. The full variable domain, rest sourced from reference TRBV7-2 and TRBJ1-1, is GAGVSQSPSNKVTEKGKDVELRCDPISGHTALYWYRQSLGQGLEFLIYFQGNSAPDKSGLPSDRFSAERTGGSVSTLTIQRTQQEDSAVYLCASSPIGGIRSEAFFGQGTRLTVV.

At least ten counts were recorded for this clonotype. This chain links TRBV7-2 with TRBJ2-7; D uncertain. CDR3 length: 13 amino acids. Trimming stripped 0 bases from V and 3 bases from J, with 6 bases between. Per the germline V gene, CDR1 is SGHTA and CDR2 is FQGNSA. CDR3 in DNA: TGTGCCAGCAGCTTAGCGAACAGCTACGAGCAGTACTTC. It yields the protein CASSLANSYEQYF. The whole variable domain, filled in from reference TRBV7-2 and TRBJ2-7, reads GAGVSQSPSNKVTEKGKDVELRCDPISGHTALYWYRQSLGQGLEFLIYFQGNSAPDKSGLPSDRFSAERTGGSVSTLTIQRTQQEDSAVYLCASSLANSYEQYFGPGTRLTVT.

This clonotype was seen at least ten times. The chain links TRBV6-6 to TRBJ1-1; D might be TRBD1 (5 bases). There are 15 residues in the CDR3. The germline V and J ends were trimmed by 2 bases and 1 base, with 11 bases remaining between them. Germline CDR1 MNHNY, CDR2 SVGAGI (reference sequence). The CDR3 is CASSYRWGGNTEAFF. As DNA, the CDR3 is TGTGCCAGCAGTTACCGTTGGGGGGGGAACACTGAAGCTTTCTTT.

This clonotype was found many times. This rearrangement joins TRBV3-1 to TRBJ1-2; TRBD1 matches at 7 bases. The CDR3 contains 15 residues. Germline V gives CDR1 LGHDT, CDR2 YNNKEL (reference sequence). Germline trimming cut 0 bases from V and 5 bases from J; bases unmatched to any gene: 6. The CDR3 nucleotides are TGTGCCAGCAGCCAAGATAAGGGGACAGAATATGGCTACACCTTC. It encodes CASSQDKGTEYGYTF.

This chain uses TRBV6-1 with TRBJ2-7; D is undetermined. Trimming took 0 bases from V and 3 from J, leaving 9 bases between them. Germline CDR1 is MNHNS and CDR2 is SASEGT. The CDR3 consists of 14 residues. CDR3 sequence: CASSEASSRYEQYF. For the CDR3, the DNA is TGTGCCAGCAGTGAAGCCAGTTCTCGCTACGAGCAGTACTTC.

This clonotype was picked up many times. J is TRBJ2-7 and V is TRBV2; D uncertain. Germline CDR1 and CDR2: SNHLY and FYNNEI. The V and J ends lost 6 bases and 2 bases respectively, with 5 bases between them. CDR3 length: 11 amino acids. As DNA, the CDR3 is TGTGCCAGCAGCGCCACCTACGAGCAGTACTTC. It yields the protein CASSATYEQYF.

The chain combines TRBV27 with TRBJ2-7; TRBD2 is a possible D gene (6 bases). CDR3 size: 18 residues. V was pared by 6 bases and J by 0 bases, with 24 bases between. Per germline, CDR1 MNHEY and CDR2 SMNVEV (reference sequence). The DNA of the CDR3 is TGTGCCAGCAGCAATAACCACCACCGGGACTCGAGCTCCTACGAGCAGTACTTC. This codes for CASSNNHHRDSSSYEQYF.

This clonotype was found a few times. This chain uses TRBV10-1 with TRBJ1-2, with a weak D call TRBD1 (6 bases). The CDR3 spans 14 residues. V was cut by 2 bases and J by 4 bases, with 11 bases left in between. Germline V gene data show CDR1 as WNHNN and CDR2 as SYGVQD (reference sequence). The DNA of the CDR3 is TGCGCCAGCAGTGAGACAGGGAGGCCCTATGGCTACACCTTC. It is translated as CASSETGRPYGYTF.

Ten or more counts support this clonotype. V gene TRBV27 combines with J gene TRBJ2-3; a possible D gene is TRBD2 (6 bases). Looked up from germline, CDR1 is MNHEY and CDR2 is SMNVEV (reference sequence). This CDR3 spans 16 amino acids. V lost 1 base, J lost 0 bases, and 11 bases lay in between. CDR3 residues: CASSLLADPSTDTQYF. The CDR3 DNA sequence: TGTGCCAGCAGTTTATTAGCGGATCCTAGCACAGATACGCAGTATTTT.

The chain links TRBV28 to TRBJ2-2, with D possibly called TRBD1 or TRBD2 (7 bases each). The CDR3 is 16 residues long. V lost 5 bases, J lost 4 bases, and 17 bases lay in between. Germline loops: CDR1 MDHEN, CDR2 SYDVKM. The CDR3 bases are TGTGCCAGCAGTGGCCCAGGGGGGGCGGTCACCGGGGAGCTGTTTTTT. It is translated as CASSGPGGAVTGELFF.

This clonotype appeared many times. CDR3 loop: CASRSLGGGGETQYF. The DNA of the CDR3 is TGTGCCAGCAGGTCCCTGGGGGGCGGCGGAGAGACCCAGTACTTC. The J gene is TRBJ2-5, the V gene TRBV11-2; D may be TRBD1 or TRBD2 (6 bases each). Per the germline V gene, CDR1 is SGHAT and CDR2 is FQNNGV. This CDR3 has 15 residues. The V end lost 6 bases, the J end lost 4 bases, and 18 bases lay between the germline ends.

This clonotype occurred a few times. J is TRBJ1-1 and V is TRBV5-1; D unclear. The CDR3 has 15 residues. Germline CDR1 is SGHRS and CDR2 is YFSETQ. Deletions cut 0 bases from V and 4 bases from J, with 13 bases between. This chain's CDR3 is CASSLVGPMSTEAFF. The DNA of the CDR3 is TGCGCCAGCAGCTTGGTAGGGCCCATGAGCACTGAAGCTTTCTTT.

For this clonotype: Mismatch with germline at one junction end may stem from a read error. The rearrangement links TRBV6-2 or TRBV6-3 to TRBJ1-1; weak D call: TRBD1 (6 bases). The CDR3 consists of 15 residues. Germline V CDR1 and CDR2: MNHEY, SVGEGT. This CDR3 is CASRGTRQLGTEAFF. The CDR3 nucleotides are TGTGCTAGCAGGGGTACACGACAGCTTGGGACTGAAGCTTTCTTT.

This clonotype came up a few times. The CDR3 DNA follows: TGCAGTGCTAGTCCCTCTTTTTGGGCTAGCACAGATACGCAGTATTTT. Encoded protein: CSASPSFWASTDTQYF. V and J are TRBV20-1 and TRBJ2-3; D gene unclear. The CDR3 extends over 16 amino acids. Trimming removed 3 bases at V and 0 bases at J, with 16 bases between. Germline V gene lookup returns CDR1 DFQATT and CDR2 SNEGSKA (reference sequence).

The DNA of the CDR3 is TGTGCCAGCAGTTACCAGTTAGGAAACACTGAAGCTTTCTTT. Translated: CASSYQLGNTEAFF. The chain recombines TRBV6-2 or TRBV6-3 with TRBJ1-1; D is undetermined. CDR3 length: 14 residues. Germline CDR1 MNHEY, CDR2 SVGEGT. V lost 2 bases and J 2 bases, leaving 9 bases between the germline ends.

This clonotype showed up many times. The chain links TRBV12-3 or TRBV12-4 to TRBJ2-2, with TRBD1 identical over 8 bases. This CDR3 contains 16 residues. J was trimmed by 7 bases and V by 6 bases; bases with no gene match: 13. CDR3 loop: CASREKRTGLIGELFF. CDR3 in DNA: TGTGCCAGCAGAGAAAAACGGACAGGGTTAATCGGGGAGCTGTTTTTT.

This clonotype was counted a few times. The CDR3 protein is CASSLGDATYEQYF. CDR3 nucleotides: TGTGCCAGCAGTTTGGGGGACGCGACCTACGAGCAGTACTTC. The J gene is TRBJ2-7, the V gene TRBV6-5; D may correspond to TRBD1 or TRBD2 (5 bases each). The ends were cut back, 4 bases at V and 2 bases at J, with 12 bases in the middle. The CDR3 has 14 amino acids. Looked up from germline, CDR1 is MNHEY and CDR2 is SVGAGI.